The present entry profiles one T cell receptor (beta chain) with its context. This sample stems from a study of cytomegalovirus exposure and HLA in healthy donors. PCR amplification relied on 60 Vbeta primers (plus 13 Jbeta primers). Assay: immunoSEQ multiplex PCR; the TCRdb copy retains only in-frame clones and omits some. The profile covers 99,000 or so clones, with roughly four fifths appearing a single time and 1% to 1.5% taken by the ten largest. The CDR3 totals 14 residues. The V gene lost 7 bases and the J gene lost 11 bases, with 23 bases spanning the gap. Germline CDR1 is MNHNS and CDR2 is SASEGT.

This sequence originates from a man aged 40-55 years in good health and CMV-seronegative. The chain carries TRBV6-1 and TRBJ2-5; the D gene is possibly TRBD2 (6 bases). The sequencing sample was made of PBMCs. CDR3 coding DNA: TGTGCCAGCAAGGACTATACTACGAGGAGGGAGCAGTACTTC. Protein product: CASKDYTTRREQYF.